This TCR beta chain is drawn from a study of OX40 agonist ivuxolimab in advanced cancers. Concerning the study at large: Ivuxolimab was an agonistic, fully human IgG2 monoclonal antibody directed against OX40 (CD134), a costimulatory receptor. Partial responses occurred in three dose-escalation patients: two with cutaneous melanoma and one with hepatocellular carcinoma. Peripheral TCRbeta sequencing was intended to test whether TCR sequence diversity was altered and clonal T-cell expansion was caused by ivuxolimab. The monotherapy dose-escalation portion (N of about 50 patients) of the phase I ivuxolimab trial is reported in the paper. Patients were allowed to have had prior anti-PD-1, anti-PD-L1 or anti-CTLA-4 therapy, and 30% to 40% of the dose-escalation patients had previously received checkpoint inhibitors. Intravenous ivuxolimab was administered to patients every 2 weeks at six dose levels: 0.01, 0.1, 0.3, 1.5, 3 and 10 mg/kg. Of the 50 to 55 dose-escalation patients, hepatocellular carcinoma was present in about 19, melanoma in around 15, renal cell carcinoma in 9 and head and neck cancer in 9. The dose-escalation cohort was 82.7% male with a mean age of roughly 62 years, ranging from about 23 to 85.

Trimmed from V: 0 bases; trimmed from J: 2 bases; junction bases lacking a gene match: 1. The CDR3 covers 13 residues, taking in both the cysteine and the phenylalanine. The kept DNA is CDR3 alone, 39 bases in frame from the first base. CDR1 and CDR2 are drawn from the germline V gene (reference sequence): GTSNPN, SVGIG. Patients with a history of autoimmune disease or receiving systemic immunosuppression were excluded from the trial. Peripheral blood for TCR sequencing was collected from all dose cohorts at baseline, on cycle 4 day 1, and on cycle 7 day 1. The samples were drawn from a first-in-human, open-label, multicenter phase I dose-escalation trial of ivuxolimab. Adults with locally advanced or metastatic melanoma, renal cell, hepatocellular, or head and neck squamous cell carcinoma were enrolled in the trial. CD4+ and CD8+ T cells were sorted separately from peripheral blood before TCR sequencing.

The full study reports these points: At doses of 0.1 to 3.0 mg/kg, clonal expansion of both CD4+ and CD8+ blood T cells was observed from baseline to week 6. After ivuxolimab, more expanded clones were found on average in CD8+ T cells than in CD4+ T cells. In partial responders in the 0.1-3.0 mg/kg groups, normalized peripheral clonal expansion was found to be among the lowest, especially among CD8+ T cells. The antigen specificity of the clonally expanded peripheral T cells was not determined. Low levels of normalized T-cell clonal expansion were also seen in some patients who did not respond.

Comment on this clone: Its antigen has not been determined. Base quality data are lacking; no much larger clone is found one base away.

To sequence the TCRbeta CDR3 region, genomic DNA was isolated from the sorted cells. TCRbeta CDR3 regions were sequenced using the immunoSEQ Assay. TCRdb carries this immuneACCESS record with in-frame sequences only. Its versions omit some clonotypes, under half of them owing to an unresolved V gene in the studies checked, with the rest unexplained. Here the sample has 15,000 or so clones; just under 80% occur a single time. Roughly 24% of the sample is in the top ten clones. The sequences come from CD4+ or CD8+ T cells sorted from blood, collected in a trial of the OX40 agonist ivuxolimab. The chain employs TRBV30 and TRBJ2-7; a stretch of 7 junction bases matches TRBD1. This receptor was identified in an adult with an advanced solid tumor such as melanoma, head and neck, liver or kidney cancer. The bases read TGTGCCTGGAGTGTAGGACAGGCCTACGAGCAGTACTTC. Its translation reads: CAWSVGQAYEQYF.